This TCR beta chain was retrieved from a study of beta chain features in type 1 diabetes. Study-wide findings and caveats: The similarity of naive, central memory and Treg TCRB repertoires appeared greater among patients than among healthy donors.

In its sample, this clone was seen once. Its antigen remains unidentified. CDR1 and CDR2 from the germline V gene are MGHRA and YSYEKL. The CDR3 contains 16 residues. V lost 1 base and J 6 bases, leaving 19 bases between the germline ends. Expressed TCRB transcripts got sequenced, as all isolated RNA was reverse transcribed. Assay used: immunoSEQ multiplex PCR; TCRdb lists only in-frame clones, some missing. Among hundreds of thousands of clones listed, 7.5% to 9% were seen once. CD45RO/CCR7/CD25/CD127/CD95/CD27 separated CD4+ naive, central memory, regulatory and stem cell-like memory cells by sorting. Sorted populations all had greater than 98% purity.

Sequencing used central memory CD4+ T cells from blood. The rearrangement joins TRBV4-1 to TRBJ2-7; D possibly corresponds to TRBD2 (5 bases). This TCR came from a woman aged 18-29 years in good health. CDR3 coding DNA: TGCGCCAGCAGCCAAGGGTGGGAAACTAGTACCTCCGAGCAGTACTTC. Protein sequence: CASSQGWETSTSEQYF.